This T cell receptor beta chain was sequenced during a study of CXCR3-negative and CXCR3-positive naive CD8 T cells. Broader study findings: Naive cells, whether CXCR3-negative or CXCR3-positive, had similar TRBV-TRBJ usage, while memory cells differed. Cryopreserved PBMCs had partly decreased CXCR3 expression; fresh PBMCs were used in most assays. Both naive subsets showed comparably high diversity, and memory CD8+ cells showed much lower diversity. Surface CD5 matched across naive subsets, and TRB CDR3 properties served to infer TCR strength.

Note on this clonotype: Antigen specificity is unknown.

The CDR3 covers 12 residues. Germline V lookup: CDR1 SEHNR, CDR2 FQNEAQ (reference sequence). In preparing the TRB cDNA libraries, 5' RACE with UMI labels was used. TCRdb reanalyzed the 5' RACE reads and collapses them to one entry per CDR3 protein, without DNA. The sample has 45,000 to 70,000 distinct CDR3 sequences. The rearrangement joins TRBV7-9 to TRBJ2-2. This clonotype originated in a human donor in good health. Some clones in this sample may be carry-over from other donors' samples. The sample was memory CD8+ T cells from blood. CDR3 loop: CASSREAGELFF.